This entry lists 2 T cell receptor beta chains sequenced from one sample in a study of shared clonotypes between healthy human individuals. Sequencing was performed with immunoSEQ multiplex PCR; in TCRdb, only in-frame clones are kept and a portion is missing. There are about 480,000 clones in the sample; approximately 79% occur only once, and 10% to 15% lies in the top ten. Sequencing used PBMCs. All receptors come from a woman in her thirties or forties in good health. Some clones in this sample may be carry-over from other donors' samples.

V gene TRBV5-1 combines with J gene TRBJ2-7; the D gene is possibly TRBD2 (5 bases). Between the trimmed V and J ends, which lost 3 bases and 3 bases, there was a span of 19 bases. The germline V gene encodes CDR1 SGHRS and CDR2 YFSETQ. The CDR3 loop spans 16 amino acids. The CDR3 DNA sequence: TGCGCCAGCAGCTCCCGCCCGGTTCCAAGCGGCTACGAGCAGTACTTC. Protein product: CASSSRPVPSGYEQYF.

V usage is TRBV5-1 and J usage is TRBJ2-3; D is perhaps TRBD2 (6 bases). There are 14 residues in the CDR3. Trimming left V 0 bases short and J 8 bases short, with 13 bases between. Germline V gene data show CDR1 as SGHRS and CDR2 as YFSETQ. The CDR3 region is CASSLGLVAGTQYF. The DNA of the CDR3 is TGCGCCAGCAGCTTGGGACTAGTCGCCGGTACGCAGTATTTT.